The rows below give T cell receptor beta chains drawn from one sample of a study of CD8+ T cells in alopecia areata. Method: immunoSEQ multiplex PCR; TCRdb's copy keeps in-frame clones and lacks some. This sample has 190,000 or so clones; approximately 56% occur once, and the top ten carry 3% to 3.5%. Here the sequenced sample was CD4+ T cells sorted from blood, taken at week 4, from a patient treated with tofacitinib. Source of these receptors: a human donor with alopecia areata. Both conserved end residues are part of each CDR3. A D gene is named only where the DNA matches it firmly. Not every row has a clone size; where given, it reads once, few, many or a size class.

-,TRBJ1-2,TRBV29-1,-,10,TGCAGCGTTGGCAGGGACACCTACACCTTC,CSVGRDTYTF
-,TRBJ1-2,TRBV5-1,-,15,TGCGCCAGCAGCTTGGAGGGAAAGGGTGACTATGGCTACACCTTC,CASSLEGKGDYGYTF
once,TRBJ2-7,TRBV9,-,14,TGTGCCAGCAGCGGTCCCGCCCACACCTACGAGCAGTACTTC,CASSGPAHTYEQYF
-,TRBJ2-7,TRBV5-1,-,12,TGCGCCAGCAGCCCGGGAGTCTACGAGCAGTACTTC,CASSPGVYEQYF
-,TRBJ1-1,TRBV5-6,-,11,TGTGCCAGCAGCTTGCGGGAACGGACTTTCTTT,CASSLRERTFF
-,TRBJ1-2,TRBV30,-,16,TGTGCCTGGAGTGCTTGGAGGCGCGTGGGGTTTGGTGGCTACACCTTC,CAWSAWRRVGFGGYTF
-,TRBJ2-7,TRBV18,TRBD1,17,TGTGCCAGCTCCAGATTGGGGACGGGACAGGGGGCCTACGAGCAGTACTTC,CASSRLGTGQGAYEQYF
few,TRBJ2-7,TRBV30,-,15,TGTGCCTGGAGCAAGGGGCCCGGGGGATTCAACGAGCAGTACTTC,CAWSKGPGGFNEQYF
few,TRBJ2-7,TRBV19,-,13,TGTGCCAGTAGTATAGATTCGGATTACGAGCAGTACTTC,CASSIDSDYEQYF
few,TRBJ2-2,TRBV10-3,-,15,TGTGCCATCAGTGGAGGACAGAGTAACACCGGGGAGCTGTTTTTT,CAISGGQSNTGELFF
-,TRBJ1-6,TRBV5-4,-,14,TGTGCCAGCAGCTTGGACACGAAAAATTCACCCCTCCACTTT,CASSLDTKNSPLHF
-,TRBJ2-5,TRBV9,-,13,TGTGCCAGCAGCGTGGGAGGAGGGGAGACCCAGTACTTC,CASSVGGGETQYF
-,TRBJ2-3,TRBV2,TRBD2,14,TGTGCCAGCAGTGGCACTAGCGGAATAGATACGCAGTATTTT,CASSGTSGIDTQYF
-,TRBJ2-5,TRBV29-1,TRBD1,13,TGCAGCGTGTATAGACAGGGGGCAGAGACCCAGTACTTC,CSVYRQGAETQYF
-,TRBJ1-1,TRBV7-2,-,15,TGTGCCAGCAGCTTATCTCCAGGGATGAACACTGAAGCTTTCTTT,CASSLSPGMNTEAFF
-,TRBJ2-7,TRBV28,TRBD1,14,TGTGCCAGCAGTTACCCTGGACAGGGGGACGAGCAGTACTTC,CASSYPGQGDEQYF
-,TRBJ2-3,TRBV29-1,TRBD2,13,TGCAGCGTCCGGGGAGGGCTCACAGATACGCAGTATTTT,CSVRGGLTDTQYF
once,TRBJ2-2,TRBV6-5,TRBD1,15,TGTGCCAGCAGGCTGCCGACAGGGAACGCCGGGGAGCTGTTTTTT,CASRLPTGNAGELFF
-,TRBJ1-1,TRBV15,-,13,TGTGCCACCAGCAGCAGGGCGGGGAGGGAAGCTTTCTTT,CATSSRAGREAFF
-,TRBJ2-5,TRBV20-1,-,11,TGCAGTGCTAGGTGGGGGGTGACCCAGTACTTC,CSARWGVTQYF
-,TRBJ2-3,TRBV27,-,15,TGTGCCAGCAGTTTATCGTATTGGTCGCCAGATACGCAGTATTTT,CASSLSYWSPDTQYF
many,TRBJ1-2,TRBV5-1,TRBD1,15,TGCGCCAGCCGGGGAACCCCTGACAGGGCGCTCCTCTACACCTTC,CASRGTPDRALLYTF
-,TRBJ1-4,TRBV30,TRBD1,14,TGTGCCTGGAGGGTGGGACAGTGGGGTGAAAAACTGTTTTTT,CAWRVGQWGEKLFF